This paragraph reports one TCR beta chain. Repertoires were generated with immunoSEQ multiplex PCR, while TCRdb's copy carries only in-frame clones and drops some. This sample has fewer than 30,000 clones, with approximately 87% found just once. This specimen comes from a study of PD-1 blockade in classical Hodgkin lymphoma. Autologous stem cell transplantation was followed by relapse in every patient, and brentuximab vedotin exposure varied. This CDR3 has 15 amino acids. Germline V gene lookup returns CDR1 SGHRS and CDR2 YFSETQ. Trimming left V 4 bases short and J 7 bases short, with 18 bases between.

The chain recombines TRBV5-1 with TRBJ1-3, with D unresolved. The receptor was isolated from a human donor with classical Hodgkin lymphoma. The material was peripheral blood mononuclear cells (PBMCs), obtained before the second cycle of nivolumab. Written as DNA, the CDR3 is TGCGCCAGCAGCATCGGGTCACCCGAACGGAACACCATATATTTT. This encodes CASSIGSPERNTIYF. The variable domain in full, completed from reference TRBV5-1 and TRBJ1-3, reads KAGVTQTPRYLIKTRGQQVTLSCSPISGHRSVSWYQQTPGQGLQFLFEYFSETQRNKGNFPGRFSGRQFSNSRSEMNVSTLELGDSALYLCASSIGSPERNTIYFGEGSWLTVV.